This record covers a single T cell receptor (beta chain). What it binds is not known. This entry belongs to a study of CD8 T cells in ankylosing spondylitis. Quantitative 5'-RACE was performed with molecular barcodes, and it yielded the TCR beta libraries. TCRdb ran MiXCR on the 5' RACE reads and lists one entry per CDR3 protein. The sample has approximately 100,000 distinct CDR3 sequences; about 24% are singletons. V lost 0 bases, J lost 0 bases, and 7 bases lay in between. Germline V gives CDR1 SGHRS, CDR2 YFSETQ. This CDR3 is 15 amino acids long. Whole-study findings and limits: Matched ankylosing spondylitis synovial fluid reportedly showed significant enrichment of disease-linked clones. Those disease-linked clones were CD8+; they were also relatively rare in peripheral blood. Prior literature has documented some motif variants in synovial fluid and blood from reactive arthritis.

The source material was synovial fluid, either unsorted or a sorted T cell fraction (not recorded which). The chain carries TRBV5-1 and TRBJ2-1; D may be TRBD1 or TRBD2 (5 bases each). The clonotype originates from a male donor with ankylosing spondylitis. The CDR3 bases are TGCGCCAGCAGCTTGGACGGGGCCTCCTACAATGAGCAGTTCTTC. This encodes CASSLDGASYNEQFF.